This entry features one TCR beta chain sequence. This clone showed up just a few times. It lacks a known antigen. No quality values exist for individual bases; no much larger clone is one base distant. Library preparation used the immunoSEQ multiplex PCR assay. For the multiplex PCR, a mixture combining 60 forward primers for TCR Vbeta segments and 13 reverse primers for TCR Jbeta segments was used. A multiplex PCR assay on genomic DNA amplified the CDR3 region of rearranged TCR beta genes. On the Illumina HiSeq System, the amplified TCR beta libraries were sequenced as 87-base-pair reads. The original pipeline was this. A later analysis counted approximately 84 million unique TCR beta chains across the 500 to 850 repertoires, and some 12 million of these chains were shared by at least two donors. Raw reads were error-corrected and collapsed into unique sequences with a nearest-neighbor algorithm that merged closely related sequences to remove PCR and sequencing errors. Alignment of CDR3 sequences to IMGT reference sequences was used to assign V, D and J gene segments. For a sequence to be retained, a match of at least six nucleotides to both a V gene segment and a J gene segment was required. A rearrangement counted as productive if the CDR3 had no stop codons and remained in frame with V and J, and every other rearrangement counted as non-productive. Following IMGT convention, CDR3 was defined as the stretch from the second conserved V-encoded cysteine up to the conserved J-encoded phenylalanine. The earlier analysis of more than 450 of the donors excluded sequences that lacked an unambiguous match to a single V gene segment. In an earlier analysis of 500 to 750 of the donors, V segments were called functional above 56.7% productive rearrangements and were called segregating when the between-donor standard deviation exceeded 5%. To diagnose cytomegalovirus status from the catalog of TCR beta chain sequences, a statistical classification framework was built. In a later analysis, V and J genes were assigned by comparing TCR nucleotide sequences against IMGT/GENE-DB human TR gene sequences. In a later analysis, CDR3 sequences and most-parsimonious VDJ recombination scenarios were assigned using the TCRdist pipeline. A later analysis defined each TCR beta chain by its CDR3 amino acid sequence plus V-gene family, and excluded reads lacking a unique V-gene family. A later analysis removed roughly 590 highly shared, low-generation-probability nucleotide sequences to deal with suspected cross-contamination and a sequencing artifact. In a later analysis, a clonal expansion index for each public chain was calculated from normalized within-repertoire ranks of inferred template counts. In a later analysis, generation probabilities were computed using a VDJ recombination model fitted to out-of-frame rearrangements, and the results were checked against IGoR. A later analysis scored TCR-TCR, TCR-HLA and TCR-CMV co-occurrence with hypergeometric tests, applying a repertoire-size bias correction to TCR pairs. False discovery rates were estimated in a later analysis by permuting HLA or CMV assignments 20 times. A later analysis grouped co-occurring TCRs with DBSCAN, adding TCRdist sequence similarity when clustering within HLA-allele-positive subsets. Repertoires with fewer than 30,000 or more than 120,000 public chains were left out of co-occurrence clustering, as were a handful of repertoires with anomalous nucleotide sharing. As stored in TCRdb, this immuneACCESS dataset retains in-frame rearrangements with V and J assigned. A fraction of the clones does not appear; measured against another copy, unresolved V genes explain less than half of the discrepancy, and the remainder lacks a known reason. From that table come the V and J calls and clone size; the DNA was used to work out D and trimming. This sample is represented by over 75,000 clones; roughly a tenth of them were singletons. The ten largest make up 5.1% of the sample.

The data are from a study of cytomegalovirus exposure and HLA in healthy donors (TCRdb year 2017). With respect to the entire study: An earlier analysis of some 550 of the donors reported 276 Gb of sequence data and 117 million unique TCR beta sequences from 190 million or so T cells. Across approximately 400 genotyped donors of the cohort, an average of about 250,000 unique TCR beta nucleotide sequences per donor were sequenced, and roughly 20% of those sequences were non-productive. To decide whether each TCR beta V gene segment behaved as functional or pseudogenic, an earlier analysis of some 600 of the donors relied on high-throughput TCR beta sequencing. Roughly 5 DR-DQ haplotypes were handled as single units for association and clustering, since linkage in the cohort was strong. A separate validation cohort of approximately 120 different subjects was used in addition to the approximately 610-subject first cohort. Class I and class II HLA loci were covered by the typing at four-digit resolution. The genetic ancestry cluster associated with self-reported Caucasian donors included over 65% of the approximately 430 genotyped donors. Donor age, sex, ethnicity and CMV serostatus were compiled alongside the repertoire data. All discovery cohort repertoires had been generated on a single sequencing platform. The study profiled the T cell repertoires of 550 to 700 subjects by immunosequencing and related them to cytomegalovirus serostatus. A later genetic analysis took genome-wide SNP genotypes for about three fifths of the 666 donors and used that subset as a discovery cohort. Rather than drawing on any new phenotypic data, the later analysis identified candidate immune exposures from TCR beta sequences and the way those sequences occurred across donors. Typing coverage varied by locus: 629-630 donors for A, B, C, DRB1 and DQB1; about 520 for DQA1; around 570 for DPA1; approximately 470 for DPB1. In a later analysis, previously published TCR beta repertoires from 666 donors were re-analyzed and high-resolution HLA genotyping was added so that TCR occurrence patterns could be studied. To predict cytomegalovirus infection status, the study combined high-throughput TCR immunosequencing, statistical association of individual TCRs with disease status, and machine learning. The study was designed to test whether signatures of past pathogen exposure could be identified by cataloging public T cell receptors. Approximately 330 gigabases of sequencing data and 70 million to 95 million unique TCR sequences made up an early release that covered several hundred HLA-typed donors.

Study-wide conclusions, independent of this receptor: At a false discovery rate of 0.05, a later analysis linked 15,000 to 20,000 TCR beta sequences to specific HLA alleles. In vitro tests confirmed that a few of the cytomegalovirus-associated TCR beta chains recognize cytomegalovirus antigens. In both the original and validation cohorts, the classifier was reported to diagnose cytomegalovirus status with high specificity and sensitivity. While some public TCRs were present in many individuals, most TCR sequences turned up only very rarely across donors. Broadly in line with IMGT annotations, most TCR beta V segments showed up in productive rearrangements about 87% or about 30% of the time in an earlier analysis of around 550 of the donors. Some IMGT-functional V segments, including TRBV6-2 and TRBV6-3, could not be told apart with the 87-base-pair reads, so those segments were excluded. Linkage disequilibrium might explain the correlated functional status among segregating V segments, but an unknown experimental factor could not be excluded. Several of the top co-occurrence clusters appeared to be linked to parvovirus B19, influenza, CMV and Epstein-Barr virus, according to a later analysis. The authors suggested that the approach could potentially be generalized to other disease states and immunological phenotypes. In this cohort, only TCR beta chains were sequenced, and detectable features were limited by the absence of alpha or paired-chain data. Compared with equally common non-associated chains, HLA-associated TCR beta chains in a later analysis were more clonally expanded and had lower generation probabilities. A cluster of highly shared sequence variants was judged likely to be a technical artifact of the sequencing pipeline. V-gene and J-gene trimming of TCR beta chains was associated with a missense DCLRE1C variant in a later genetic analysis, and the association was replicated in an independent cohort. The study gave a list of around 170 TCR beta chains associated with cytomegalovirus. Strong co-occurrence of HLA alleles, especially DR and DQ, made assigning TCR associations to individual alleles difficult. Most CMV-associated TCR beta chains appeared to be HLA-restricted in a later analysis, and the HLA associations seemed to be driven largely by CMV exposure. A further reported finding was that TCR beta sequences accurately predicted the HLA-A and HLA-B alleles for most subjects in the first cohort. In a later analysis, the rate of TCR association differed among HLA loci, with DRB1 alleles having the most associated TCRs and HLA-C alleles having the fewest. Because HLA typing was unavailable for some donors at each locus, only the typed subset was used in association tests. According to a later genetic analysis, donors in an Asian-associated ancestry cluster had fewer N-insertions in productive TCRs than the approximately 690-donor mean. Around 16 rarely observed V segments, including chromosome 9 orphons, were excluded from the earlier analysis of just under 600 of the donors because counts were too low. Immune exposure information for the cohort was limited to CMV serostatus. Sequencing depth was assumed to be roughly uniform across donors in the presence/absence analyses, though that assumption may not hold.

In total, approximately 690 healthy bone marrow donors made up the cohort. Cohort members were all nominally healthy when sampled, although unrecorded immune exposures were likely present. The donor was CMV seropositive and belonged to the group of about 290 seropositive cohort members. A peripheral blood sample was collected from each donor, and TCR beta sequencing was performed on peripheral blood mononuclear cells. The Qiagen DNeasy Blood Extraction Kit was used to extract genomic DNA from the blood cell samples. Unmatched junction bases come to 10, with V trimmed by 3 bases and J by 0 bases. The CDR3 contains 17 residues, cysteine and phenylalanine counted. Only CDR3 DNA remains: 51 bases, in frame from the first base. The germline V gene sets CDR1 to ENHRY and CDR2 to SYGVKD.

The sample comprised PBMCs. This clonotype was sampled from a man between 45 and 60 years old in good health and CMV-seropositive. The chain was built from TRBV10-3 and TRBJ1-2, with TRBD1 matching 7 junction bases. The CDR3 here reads CAISDETGRKPNYGYTF. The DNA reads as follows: TGTGCCATCAGTGACGAGACAGGGAGAAAGCCTAACTATGGCTACACCTTC.